Included here is one T cell receptor (beta chain) sequence, with context. Germline CDR1 GTSNPN, CDR2 SVGIG (reference sequence). Trimming cost V 5 bases and J 3 bases, with 13 bases left between them. The CDR3 is made up of 13 amino acids. Survey-level immunoSEQ sequencing profiled the TCR beta repertoire. The data were produced by immunoSEQ multiplex PCR, yet TCRdb's version contains in-frame clones alone and is incomplete. This table holds 55,000 to 70,000 clones, roughly 95% found once. V gene TRBV30 combines with J gene TRBJ1-1, with D perhaps TRBD1 (5 bases). The sequence was obtained from a man between 40 and 49 years old with rheumatoid arthritis. Input material: PBMCs. The CDR3 protein is CAWQGERDTEAFF. In DNA form, the CDR3 reads TGTGCCTGGCAGGGCGAACGGGACACTGAAGCTTTCTTT.